The 27 T cell receptor beta chains listed next were all sequenced from one sample in a study of shared clonotypes between healthy human individuals. Clones were read by immunoSEQ multiplex PCR, and TCRdb kept only the in-frame ones, dropping some. This sample yields some 530,000 clones, of which around 73% are seen a single time; 12% belongs to the top ten. Sequencing was done on a sample of PBMCs. The receptors here all came from a woman aged 35 to 49 in good health. Some clones in this sample may be carry-over from other donors' samples.

This clone was found once. The chain carries TRBV12-1 and TRBJ2-6; the table's D call TRBD1 went unverified against the DNA. TRBV12-1 is assigned pseudogene status. The CDR3 is 15 amino acids. The CDR3 nucleotides are TGTGCCAGCAGCTGGGCCGACTCTGGGGCCAACGTCCTGACTTTC. Encoded protein: CASSWADSGANVLTF.

This sequence joins TRBV27 and TRBJ2-7; D is possibly TRBD2 (6 bases). The CDR3 sequence is 14 residues long. In germline, CDR1 is MNHEY, CDR2 SMNVEV (reference sequence). The V end was cut by 2 bases, the J end by 4 bases, with 12 bases between. The DNA of the CDR3 is TGTGCCAGCAGTTTACGGGGGAACAAGTACGAGCAGTACTTC. The encoded protein is CASSLRGNKYEQYF.

About this clone: Distinct nucleotide sequences in the sample also encode this CDR3. The rearrangement joins TRBV28 to TRBJ2-7, with D tentatively TRBD2 (6 bases). The CDR3 sequence is 16 residues long. CDR1 and CDR2 (germline): MDHEN, SYDVKM. V gave up 6 bases and J gave up 4 bases, with 22 bases separating them. This chain's CDR3 is CASSSRSRGTGYEQYF. The CDR3 nucleotides are TGTGCCAGCAGCTCCAGATCGCGCGGGACGGGTTACGAGCAGTACTTC.

This chain links TRBV7-8 with TRBJ1-1; TRBD1 matches at 9 bases. Looked up from germline, CDR1 is SGHVS and CDR2 is FQNEAQ. Unmatched junction bases numbered 7, after V lost 0 bases and J lost 11 bases. This CDR3 is built from 14 residues. In DNA, the CDR3 is TGTGCCAGCAGCTTAGCGGGGACAGGGAGGAGCGCTTTCTTT. It translates to CASSLAGTGRSAFF.

Within the sample, this clone is medium-sized. This specimen includes other DNA sequences encoding the same CDR3. The chain combines TRBV4-1 with TRBJ2-1, with 9 nucleotides matching TRBD1. In germline, CDR1 is MGHRA, CDR2 YSYEKL. The CDR3 runs to 17 residues. V shed 5 bases and J 1 base; nucleotides not matched to a gene: 9. In DNA, the CDR3 is TGCGCCAGCAGCGGACAGGGGTCGTTGTCATCCTACAATGAGCAGTTCTTC. It yields the protein CASSGQGSLSSYNEQFF.

The chain is built from TRBV19 and TRBJ2-1, with 10 bases aligning to TRBD2. The CDR3 is 16 residues long. Germline-derived CDR1 and CDR2 are LNHDA and SQIVND (reference sequence). V shed 5 bases and J 3 bases; nucleotides not matched to a gene: 7. The CDR3 protein is CASSGIAGGSYNEQFF. For the CDR3, the DNA is TGTGCCAGTAGTGGCATAGCGGGAGGCAGCTACAATGAGCAGTTCTTC. The entire variable domain, with the rest obtained from reference TRBV19 and TRBJ2-1, is as follows: DGGITQSPKYLFRKEGQNVTLSCEQNLNHDAMYWYRQDPGQGLRLIYYSQIVNDFQKGDIAEGYSVSREKKESFPLTVTSAQKNPTAFYLCASSGIAGGSYNEQFFGPGTRLTVL.

The V gene is TRBV28, the J gene TRBJ2-7; 7 bases are a match to TRBD1. The CDR3 has 19 amino acids. V was pared by 2 bases and J by 1 base, with 17 bases of the junction left unmatched. Germline CDR1 MDHEN, CDR2 SYDVKM. The CDR3 loop is CASSLPRRLTPGQSYEQYF. The CDR3 nucleotides are TGTGCCAGCAGTTTACCCCGAAGACTCACGCCGGGACAGTCCTACGAGCAGTACTTC. The full variable domain, in which reference TRBV28 and TRBJ2-7 provide the parts outside the CDR3, is DVKVTQSSRYLVKRTGEKVFLECVQDMDHENMFWYRQDPGLGLRLIYFSYDVKMKEKGDIPEGYSVSREKKERFSLILESASTNQTSMYLCASSLPRRLTPGQSYEQYFGPGTRLTVT.

This clone has at least ten counts. The chain joins TRBV9 to TRBJ2-7; D is undetermined. This CDR3 region has 14 residues. V lost 3 bases and J 7 bases, leaving 17 bases between the germline ends. Germline V lookup: CDR1 SGDLS, CDR2 YYNGEE. Written as DNA, the CDR3 is TGTGCCAGCAGCGCCGACCCCCATGGGGTGGAGCAGTACTTC. Translation gives CASSADPHGVEQYF. Variable domain in full (rest from reference TRBV9 and TRBJ2-7): DSGVTQTPKHLITATGQRVTLRCSPRSGDLSVYWYQQSLDQGLQFLIQYYNGEERAKGNILERFSAQQFPDLHSELNLSSLELGDSALYFCASSADPHGVEQYFGPGTRLTVT.

V and J are TRBV2 and TRBJ2-7; 9 bases map to TRBD2. The germline V gene encodes CDR1 SNHLY and CDR2 FYNNEI. V trimming: 3 bases; J trimming: 6 bases; junction bases outside the gene matches: 6. The CDR3 is made up of 14 amino acids. The CDR3: CASSELREGPEQYF. The CDR3 nucleotides are TGTGCCAGCAGTGAGTTGCGGGAGGGCCCCGAGCAGTACTTC.

This clone was seen a single time. The rearrangement links TRBV18 to TRBJ1-2; unclear D gene. With 6 bases removed from V and 0 bases from J, the gap between germline ends came to 17 bases. The CDR3 has 16 amino acids. Germline CDR1 and CDR2: KGHSH and LQKENI. The chain's CDR3 is CASSRESSDANYGYTF. The CDR3 nucleotides are TGTGCCAGCTCCCGCGAGTCGTCGGATGCTAACTATGGCTACACCTTC.

This rearrangement joins TRBV6-1 to TRBJ1-1, with TRBD1 identical over 8 bases. V dropped 5 bases and J dropped 4; count of bases not matched to a gene: 3. Germline V lookup: CDR1 MNHNS, CDR2 SASEGT. The CDR3 totals 13 residues. In DNA, the CDR3 is TGTGCCAGCAGTACTGGACAGGGCACTGAAGCTTTCTTT. Translated: CASSTGQGTEAFF.

V and J are TRBV7-2 and TRBJ2-1, with D unclear. This CDR3 spans 11 amino acids. The V end was cut by 5 bases, the J end by 5 bases, with 4 bases between. In germline, CDR1 is SGHTA, CDR2 FQGNSA. CDR3: CASSRNNEQFF. The CDR3 DNA is TGTGCCAGCAGCCGAAACAATGAGCAGTTCTTC.

The chain links TRBV5-5 to TRBJ2-3; TRBD1 matches at 10 bases. The CDR3 spans 16 residues. The V and J ends lost 4 bases and 1 base, in that order; junction bases with no gene match: 6. Per germline, CDR1 SGHKS and CDR2 YYEKEE (reference sequence). This chain's CDR3 is CASSTRQGAGTDTQYF. The CDR3 DNA reads TGTGCCAGCAGCACCCGACAGGGGGCAGGCACAGATACGCAGTATTTT.

The rearrangement uses TRBV6-5 and TRBJ2-2, with D perhaps given as TRBD1 or TRBD2 (5 bases each). The CDR3 length is 15 residues. The V end lost 0 bases, the J end lost 8 bases, and 13 bases lay between the germline ends. In germline, CDR1 is MNHEY, CDR2 SVGAGI. As DNA, the CDR3 is TGTGCCAGCAGTTACTCGGCAGGGAGTCGGGGGGAGCTGTTTTTT. The encoded protein is CASSYSAGSRGELFF.

The chain employs TRBV7-8 and TRBJ1-6; no clear D. V lost 5 bases to trimming and J lost 9 bases, with 17 bases between them. Germline V lookup: CDR1 SGHVS, CDR2 FQNEAQ. The CDR3 extends over 15 amino acids. DNA for the CDR3: TGTGCCAGCAGCCATAGACGAGGTTATGGTTCACCCCTCCACTTT. It translates to CASSHRRGYGSPLHF.

V is TRBV30 and J is TRBJ2-7, with TRBD2 matching 12 bases. Germline V CDR1 and CDR2: GTSNPN, SVGIG (reference sequence). Germline trimming cut 3 bases from V and 4 bases from J; bases unmatched to any gene: 4. The CDR3 has 14 amino acids. CDR3: CAWRAGLAGYEQYF. The CDR3, as DNA: TGTGCCTGGAGGGCTGGACTAGCGGGGTACGAGCAGTACTTC.

This clone was found a few times. The chain is built from TRBV7-8 and TRBJ2-2; 7 nucleotides agree with TRBD1. The V gene's germline CDR1 is SGHVS and CDR2 FQNEAQ. The junction had 8 bases not matched to a gene; V was cut back by 3 bases and J by 1 base. This CDR3 contains 17 residues. The CDR3 DNA sequence: TGTGCCAGCAGCTTTGGATGGCAGGGGGTGAACACCGGGGAGCTGTTTTTT. Protein product: CASSFGWQGVNTGELFF.

The chain has TRBV7-3 and TRBJ2-1, with D possibly TRBD1 on 7 matching bases. Germline CDR1 reads SGHTA; CDR2 reads FQGTGA. Trimming took off 2 bases at V and 10 bases at J, with 9 bases between the two ends. The CDR3 is 12 residues long. CDR3 in amino acids: CASSLAGQEQFF. CDR3 nucleotides: TGTGCCAGCAGCTTAGCGGGACAGGAGCAGTTCTTC.

The rearrangement uses TRBV4-3 and TRBJ2-7; D is possibly TRBD1 (5 bases). Germline values: CDR1 LGHNA, CDR2 YSLEER. Trimming cost V 0 bases and J 6 bases, with 15 bases left between them. The CDR3 has 15 amino acids. DNA of the CDR3: TGCGCCAGCAGCCAAGATCCCGGCACTCAGGGCGAGCAGTACTTC. Translated, it gives CASSQDPGTQGEQYF.

To note about this clone: Given a much more abundant clone one base away, this may be a read error. J is TRBJ1-1 and V is TRBV19; perhaps TRBD1 as D (6 bases). The CDR3 contains 12 residues. From germline, CDR1 is LNHDA and CDR2 SQIVND (reference sequence). Here the CDR3 reads CANSIGGTEAFF. CDR3 DNA sequence: TGTGCCAATAGTATAGGGGGCACTGAAGCTTTCTTT.

The chain joins TRBV11-2 to TRBJ2-7; D gene uncertain. The CDR3 consists of 14 residues. Trimming took 3 bases from V and 0 from J, leaving 9 bases between them. CDR1 and CDR2 (germline): SGHAT, FQNNGV. The CDR3 here is CASSFFAGSYEQYF. The CDR3 DNA reads as TGTGCCAGCAGCTTCTTTGCAGGCTCCTACGAGCAGTACTTC.

This clone has a single count. The chain has TRBV30 and TRBJ1-2, with D unresolved. The length of the CDR3 is 14 residues. V was shortened by 0 bases and J by 6 bases, with 14 bases between the two germline ends. Germline V CDR1 and CDR2: GTSNPN, SVGIG (reference sequence). The CDR3 DNA sequence: TGTGCCTGGAGTGTACAGAGCGAGGGCAATGGCTACACCTTC. This encodes CAWSVQSEGNGYTF.

This rearrangement joins TRBV28 to TRBJ2-7; D unresolved. The CDR3 runs 12 residues. With 11 bases removed from V and 2 bases from J, the gap between germline ends came to 13 bases. Germline V lookup: CDR1 MDHEN, CDR2 SYDVKM. This CDR3 reads CAFAVGPYEQYF. The CDR3 nucleotides are TGTGCCTTCGCGGTAGGGCCCTACGAGCAGTACTTC.

The chain has TRBV7-8 and TRBJ2-1, with TRBD2 matching over 12 bases. V shed 7 bases and J 4 bases; nucleotides not matched to a gene: 5. The CDR3 has 15 residues. Germline assignment: CDR1 SGHVS and CDR2 FQNEAQ. CDR3 sequence: CASIPLAGGYNEQFF. In DNA, the CDR3 is TGTGCCAGCATCCCCCTAGCGGGAGGGTACAATGAGCAGTTCTTC.

The V and J genes are TRBV6-6 and TRBJ2-1, with TRBD1 matching 11 bases. Per the germline V gene, CDR1 is MNHNY and CDR2 is SVGAGI (reference sequence). V lost 7 bases to trimming and J lost 8 bases; unmatched junction nucleotides: 10. The CDR3 totals 15 residues. Here the CDR3 DNA reads TGTGCCAGCAATGATCCGGGACAGGGGGTTGATGAGCAGTTCTTC. Encoded protein: CASNDPGQGVDEQFF.

This clone was observed a single time. Other DNA sequences from this sample encode an identical CDR3 as well. The chain employs TRBV11-2 and TRBJ2-1; D remains unclear. CDR1 and CDR2 from the germline V gene are SGHAT and FQNNGV. V lost 0 bases, J lost 8 bases, and 8 bases lay in between. The CDR3 has 13 amino acids. CDR3 coding DNA: TGTGCCAGCAGCTTAGATCTAGGAGATGAGCAGTTCTTC. Protein sequence: CASSLDLGDEQFF.

The genes are TRBV29-1 and TRBJ2-1; D is possibly TRBD2 (6 bases). Trimming shortened V by 5 bases and J by 2 bases, and 13 bases separated the two germline ends. Germline CDR1 SQVTM, CDR2 ANQGSEA. The CDR3 is 14 residues long. The CDR3 spells CSVRTRGTYNEQFF. CDR3 coding DNA: TGCAGCGTTCGGACCCGCGGGACCTACAATGAGCAGTTCTTC.